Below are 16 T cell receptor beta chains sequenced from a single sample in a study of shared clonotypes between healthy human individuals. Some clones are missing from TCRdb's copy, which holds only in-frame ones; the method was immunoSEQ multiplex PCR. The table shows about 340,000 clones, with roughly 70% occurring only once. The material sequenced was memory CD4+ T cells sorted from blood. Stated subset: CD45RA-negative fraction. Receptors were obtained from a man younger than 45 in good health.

The DNA of the CDR3 is TGTGCCAGCAGCGTATTTGGGGGACCAGGGACCGGGGAGCTGTTTTTT. This gives the protein CASSVFGGPGTGELFF. The rearrangement links TRBV9 to TRBJ2-2; possibly TRBD1 or TRBD2 for D (5 bases each). The V and J ends lost 1 base and 5 bases respectively, with 15 bases between them. The CDR3 is 16 residues long. CDR1 and CDR2 (germline): SGDLS, YYNGEE.

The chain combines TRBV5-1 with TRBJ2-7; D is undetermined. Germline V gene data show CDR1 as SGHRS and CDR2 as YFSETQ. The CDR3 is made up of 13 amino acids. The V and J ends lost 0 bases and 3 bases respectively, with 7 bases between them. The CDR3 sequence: CASSLEVGYEQYF. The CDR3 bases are TGCGCCAGCAGCTTGGAGGTGGGCTACGAGCAGTACTTC.

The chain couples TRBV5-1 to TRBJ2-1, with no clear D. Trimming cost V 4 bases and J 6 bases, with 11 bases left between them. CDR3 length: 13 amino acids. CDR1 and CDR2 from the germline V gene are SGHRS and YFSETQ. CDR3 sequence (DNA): TGCGCCAGCAGCGTAGACCTCTTCAATGAGCAGTTCTTC. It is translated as CASSVDLFNEQFF.

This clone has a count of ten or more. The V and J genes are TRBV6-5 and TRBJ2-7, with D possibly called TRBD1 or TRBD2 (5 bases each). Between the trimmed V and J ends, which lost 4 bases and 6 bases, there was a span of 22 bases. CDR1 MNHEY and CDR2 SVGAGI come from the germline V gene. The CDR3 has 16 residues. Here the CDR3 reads CASSSRGVSASREQYF. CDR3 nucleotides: TGTGCCAGCAGTTCCCGAGGGGTTTCGGCGTCACGCGAGCAGTACTTC.

This CDR3 reads CASSVTGIFETQYF. The CDR3 DNA is TGTGCCAGCAGTGTTACAGGGATCTTTGAGACCCAGTACTTC. The V gene is TRBV6-1, the J gene TRBJ2-5, with TRBD1 as a possible D gene (6 bases). Trimming pared 4 bases from V and 5 bases from J, leaving 14 bases between. CDR3 length: 14 amino acids. Germline assignment: CDR1 MNHNS and CDR2 SASEGT.

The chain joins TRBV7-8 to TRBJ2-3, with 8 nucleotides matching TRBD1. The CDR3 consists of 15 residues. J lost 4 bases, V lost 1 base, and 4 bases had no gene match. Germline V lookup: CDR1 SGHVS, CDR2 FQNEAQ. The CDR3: CASSLDRGQADTQYF. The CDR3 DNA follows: TGTGCCAGCAGCTTAGACAGGGGACAGGCAGATACGCAGTATTTT.

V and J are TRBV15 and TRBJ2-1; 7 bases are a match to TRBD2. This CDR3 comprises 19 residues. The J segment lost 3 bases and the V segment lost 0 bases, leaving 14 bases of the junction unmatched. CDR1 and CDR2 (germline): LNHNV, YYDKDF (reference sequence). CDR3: CATSRDRGSGQPLYNEQFF. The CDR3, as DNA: TGTGCCACCAGCAGAGATAGGGGTAGCGGGCAACCACTCTACAATGAGCAGTTCTTC.

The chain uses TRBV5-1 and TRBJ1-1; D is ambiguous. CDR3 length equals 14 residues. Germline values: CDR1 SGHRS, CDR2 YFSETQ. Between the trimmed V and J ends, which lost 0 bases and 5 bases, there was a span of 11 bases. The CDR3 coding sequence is TGCGCCAGCAGCTTGGGGCCCCCCGGAACTGAAGCTTTCTTT. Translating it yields CASSLGPPGTEAFF.

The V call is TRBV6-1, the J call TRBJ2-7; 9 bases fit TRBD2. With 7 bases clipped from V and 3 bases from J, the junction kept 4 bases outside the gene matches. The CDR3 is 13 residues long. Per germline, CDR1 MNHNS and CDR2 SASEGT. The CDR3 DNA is TGTGCCAGCACCCTAGCGGGACTCTACGAGCAGTACTTC. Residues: CASTLAGLYEQYF.

The DNA for the CDR3 is TGTGCCAGCAGTTACAGGGACGTCTCCTACAATGAGCAGTTCTTC. As protein: CASSYRDVSYNEQFF. This chain uses TRBV6-5 with TRBJ2-1; either TRBD1 or TRBD2 may fit D (5 bases each). The CDR3 spans 15 residues. CDR1 and CDR2 from the germline V gene are MNHEY and SVGAGI. The V and J ends lost 2 bases and 0 bases respectively, with 8 bases between them.

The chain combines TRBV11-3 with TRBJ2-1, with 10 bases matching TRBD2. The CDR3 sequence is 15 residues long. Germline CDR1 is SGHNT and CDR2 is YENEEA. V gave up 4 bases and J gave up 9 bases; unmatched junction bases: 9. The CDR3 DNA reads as TGTGCCAGCAGCTCAGGAGGACTAGCGGACGCTGAGCAGTTCTTC. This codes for CASSSGGLADAEQFF.

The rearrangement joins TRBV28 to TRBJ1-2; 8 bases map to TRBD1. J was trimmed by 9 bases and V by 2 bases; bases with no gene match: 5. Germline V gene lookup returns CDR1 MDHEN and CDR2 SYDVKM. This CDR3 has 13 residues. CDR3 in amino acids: CASSLGQGLSYTF. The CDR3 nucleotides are TGTGCCAGCAGTTTAGGACAGGGTCTTAGCTACACCTTC.

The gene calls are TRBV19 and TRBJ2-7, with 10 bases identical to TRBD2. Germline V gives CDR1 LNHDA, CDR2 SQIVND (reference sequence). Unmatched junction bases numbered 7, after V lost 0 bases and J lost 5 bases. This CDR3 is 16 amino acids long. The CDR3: CASSIDLASGSDEQYF. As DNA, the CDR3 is TGTGCCAGTAGTATAGATCTGGCTAGCGGGAGTGACGAGCAGTACTTC.

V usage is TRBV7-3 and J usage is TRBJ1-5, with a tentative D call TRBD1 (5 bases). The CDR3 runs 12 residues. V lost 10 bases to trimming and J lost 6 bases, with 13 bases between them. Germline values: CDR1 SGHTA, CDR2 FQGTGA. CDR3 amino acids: CANPGRGQPQHF. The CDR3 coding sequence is TGTGCCAACCCAGGGAGGGGTCAGCCCCAGCATTTT. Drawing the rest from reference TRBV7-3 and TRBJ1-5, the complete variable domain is GAGVSQTPSNKVTEKGKYVELRCDPISGHTALYWYRQSLGQGPEFLIYFQGTGAADDSGLPNDRFFAVRPEGSVSTLKIQRTERGDSAVYLCANPGRGQPQHFGDGTRLSIL.

The CDR3 reads CAITLRGGNTDTQYF. DNA of the CDR3: TGTGCCATCACTTTGAGGGGAGGGAATACAGATACGCAGTATTTT. The V gene is TRBV7-9, the J gene TRBJ2-3; 7 nucleotides align to TRBD2. The CDR3 is made up of 15 amino acids. The germline V gene encodes CDR1 SEHNR and CDR2 FQNEAQ (reference sequence). After removal of 10 bases from V and 3 bases from J, the junction contained 13 bases not matched to a gene.

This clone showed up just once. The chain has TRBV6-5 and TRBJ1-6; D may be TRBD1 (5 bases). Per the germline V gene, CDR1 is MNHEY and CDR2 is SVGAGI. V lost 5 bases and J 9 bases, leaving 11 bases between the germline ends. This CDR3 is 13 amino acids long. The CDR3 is CASSKDGTSPLHF. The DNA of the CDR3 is TGTGCCAGCAGTAAAGACGGGACTTCACCCCTCCACTTT.